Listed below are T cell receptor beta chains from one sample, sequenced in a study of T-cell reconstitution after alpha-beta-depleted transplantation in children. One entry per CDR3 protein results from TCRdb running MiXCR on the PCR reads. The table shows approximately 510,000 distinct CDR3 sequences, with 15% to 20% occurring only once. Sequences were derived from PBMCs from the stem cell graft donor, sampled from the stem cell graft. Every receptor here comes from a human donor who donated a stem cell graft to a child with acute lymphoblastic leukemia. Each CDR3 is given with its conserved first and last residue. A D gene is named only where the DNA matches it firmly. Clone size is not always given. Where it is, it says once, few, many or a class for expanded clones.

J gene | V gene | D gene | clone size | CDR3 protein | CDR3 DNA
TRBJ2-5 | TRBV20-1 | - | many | CSARVLGGQETQYF | TGCAGTGCTAGAGTTCTAGGGGGCCAAGAGACCCAGTACTTC
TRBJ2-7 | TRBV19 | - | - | CASRPWGNSYEQYF | TGTGCCAGTAGACCCTGGGGTAACTCCTACGAGCAGTACTTC
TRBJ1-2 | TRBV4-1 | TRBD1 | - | CASSQGAVGGGNYGYTF | TGCGCCAGCAGCCAAGGGGCCGTAGGGGGCGGTAACTATGGCTACACCTTC
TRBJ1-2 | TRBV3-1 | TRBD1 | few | CASSRSSQGARGYTF | TGTGCCAGCAGCCGGTCGTCACAGGGGGCGCGGGGCTACACCTTC
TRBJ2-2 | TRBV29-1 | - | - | CSVEVALYTGELFF | TGCAGCGTTGAGGTAGCTTTGTACACCGGGGAGCTGTTTTTT
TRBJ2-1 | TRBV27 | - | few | CASSLSKPNEQFF | TGTGCCAGCAGTTTATCGAAACCGAACGAGCAGTTCTTC
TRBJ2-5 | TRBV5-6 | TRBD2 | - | CASSIAGVETQYF | TGTGCCAGCAGCATAGCGGGAGTAGAGACCCAGTACTTC
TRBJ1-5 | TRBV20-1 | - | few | CSALLGEDSNQPQHF | TGCAGTGCTCTTTTAGGGGAGGATAGCAATCAGCCCCAGCATTTT
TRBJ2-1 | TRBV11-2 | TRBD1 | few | CASSLMGQVNNEQFF | TGTGCCAGCAGCTTAATGGGACAGGTCAACAATGAGCAGTTCTTC
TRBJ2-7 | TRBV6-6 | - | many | CASRGGGEQYF | TGTGCCAGCAGGGGGGGCGGGGAGCAGTACTTC
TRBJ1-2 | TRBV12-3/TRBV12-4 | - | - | CASRTSGQGFLSGYTF | TGTGCCAGCAGGACGTCCGGGCAGGGATTTTTAAGCGGCTACACCTTC
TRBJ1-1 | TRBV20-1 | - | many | CSAPSYEAFF | TGCAGTGCTCCTTCATATGAAGCTTTCTTT
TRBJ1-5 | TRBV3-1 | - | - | CASSQGRGTASNQPQHF | TGTGCCAGCAGCCAAGGTCGTGGGACGGCTAGCAATCAGCCCCAGCATTTT
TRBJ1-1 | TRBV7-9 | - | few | CASSLGATTLNTEAFF | TGTGCCAGCAGCTTAGGGGCCACGACGTTGAACACTGAAGCTTTCTTT
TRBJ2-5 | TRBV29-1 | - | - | CSGLGGTQYF | TGCAGTGGACTAGGGGGGACCCAGTACTTC
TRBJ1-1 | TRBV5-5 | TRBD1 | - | CASSSPTGKDTEAFF | TGTGCCAGCAGCTCGCCGACAGGGAAGGACACTGAAGCTTTCTTT
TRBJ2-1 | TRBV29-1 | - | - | CSVEDNGRPAINEQFF | TGCAGCGTTGAAGACAACGGGAGACCGGCTATCAATGAGCAGTTCTTC
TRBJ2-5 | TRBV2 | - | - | CASSGLDAKYF | TGTGCCAGCAGCGGGCTGGACGCCAAGTACTTC
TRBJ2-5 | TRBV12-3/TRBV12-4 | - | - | CASSFQVGVETQYF | TGTGCCAGCAGTTTTCAGGTGGGAGTGGAGACCCAGTACTTC
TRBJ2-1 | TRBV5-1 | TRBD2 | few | CASSLGGLNNEQFF | TGCGCCAGCAGCTTGGGGGGACTAAACAATGAGCAGTTCTTC
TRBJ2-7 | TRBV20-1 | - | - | CSARLVSEQYF | TGCAGTGCTAGACTGGTTTCCGAGCAGTACTTC
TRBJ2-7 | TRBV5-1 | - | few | CASSLGGSGGEEQYF | TGCGCCAGCAGCCTGGGGGGTAGCGGAGGCGAGGAGCAGTACTTC
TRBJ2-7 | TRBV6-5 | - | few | CASSYEGAREQYF | TGTGCCAGCAGTTACGAAGGGGCGCGGGAGCAGTACTTC
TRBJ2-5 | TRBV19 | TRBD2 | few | CASSIIAGQETQYF | TGTGCCAGTAGTATTATAGCGGGGCAAGAGACCCAGTACTTC
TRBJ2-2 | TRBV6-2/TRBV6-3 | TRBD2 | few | CASSLAGETGELFF | TGTGCCAGCTCACTAGCGGGAGAAACCGGGGAGCTGTTTTTT
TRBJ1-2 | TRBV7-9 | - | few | CASSSNRRGLAPYYTF | TGTGCCAGCAGCTCCAACAGGCGAGGGCTCGCCCCGTACTACACCTTC
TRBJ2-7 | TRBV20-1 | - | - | CSAPRQTKFSYEQYF | TGCAGTGCTCCCAGACAGACTAAATTTTCCTACGAGCAGTACTTC
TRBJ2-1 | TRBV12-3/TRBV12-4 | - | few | CAISRGVLDNEQFF | TGTGCCATCTCTCGCGGGGTGCTTGACAATGAGCAGTTCTTC
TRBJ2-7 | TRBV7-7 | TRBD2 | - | CASSLGLAGHYEQYF | TGTGCCAGCAGCCTCGGACTAGCGGGCCACTACGAGCAGTACTTC
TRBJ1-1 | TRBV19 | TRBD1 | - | CASSPRTGSHTEAFF | TGTGCCAGTAGTCCCCGGACAGGGTCGCACACTGAAGCTTTCTTT
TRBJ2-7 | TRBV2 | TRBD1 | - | CAIQGARPTLEQYF | TGTGCCATTCAGGGGGCGAGGCCAACGCTCGAGCAGTACTTC
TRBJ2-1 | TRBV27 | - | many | CASSFRHYNEQFF | TGTGCCAGCAGTTTTCGTCATTACAATGAGCAGTTCTTC
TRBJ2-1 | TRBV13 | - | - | CASREGPYQFF | TGTGCCAGCAGGGAGGGGCCCTATCAGTTCTTC
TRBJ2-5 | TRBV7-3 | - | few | CASSLTGRGGLETQYF | TGTGCCAGCAGCTTAACGGGCAGGGGAGGGTTAGAGACCCAGTACTTC
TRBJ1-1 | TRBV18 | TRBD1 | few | CASSPLQGGVMNTEAFF | TGTGCCAGCTCACCTCTACAGGGGGGGGTAATGAACACTGAAGCTTTCTTT
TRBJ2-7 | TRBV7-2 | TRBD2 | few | CASSQLAGNLVQYF | TGTGCCAGCAGTCAACTAGCGGGAAACCTCGTGCAGTACTTC
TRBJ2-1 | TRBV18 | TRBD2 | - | CASSPISGSSNNEQFF | TGTGCCAGCTCACCAATTAGCGGGAGTAGTAACAATGAGCAGTTCTTC
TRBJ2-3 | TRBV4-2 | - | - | CASSQGLKRLLGTDTQYF | TGTGCCAGCAGCCAAGGTCTTAAGCGACTACTGGGCACAGATACGCAGTATTTT
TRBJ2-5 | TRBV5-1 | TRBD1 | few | CASSSQLTGLSQETQYF | TGCGCCAGCAGCTCCCAGTTGACAGGGTTGAGCCAAGAGACCCAGTACTTC
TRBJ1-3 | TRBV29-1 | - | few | CSVGSVSGNTIYF | TGCAGCGTTGGGAGTGTCTCTGGAAACACCATATATTTT
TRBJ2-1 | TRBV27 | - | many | CASTVSGSYNEQFF | TGTGCCAGCACTGTATCTGGCTCCTACAATGAGCAGTTCTTC
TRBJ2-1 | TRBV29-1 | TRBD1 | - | CSVLPGTAYNEQFF | TGCAGCGTTCTCCCAGGGACAGCCTACAATGAGCAGTTCTTC
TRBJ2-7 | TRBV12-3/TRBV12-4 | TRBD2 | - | CASSRTSGHYEQYF | TGTGCCAGCAGTCGGACTAGCGGACACTACGAGCAGTACTTC